This passage covers 28 T cell receptor beta chains from one sample sequenced in a study of cytomegalovirus exposure and HLA in healthy donors (dated 2017 in TCRdb). Receptors were amplified or captured by the immunoSEQ multiplex PCR assay. A mixture of 60 forward primers for TCR Vbeta segments and 13 reverse primers for TCR Jbeta segments was used in the multiplex PCR. As stored in TCRdb, this immuneACCESS dataset retains in-frame rearrangements with V and J assigned. A fraction of the clones does not appear; measured against another copy, unresolved V genes explain less than half of the discrepancy, and the remainder lacks a known reason. This sample has some 150,000 clones in its table, and 60% to 80% of those were observed once. The ten largest clones add up to 3% to 3.5% of the sample. Material: PBMCs. These receptors were taken from a man in his forties in good health and CMV-seronegative.

This clone has a count of ten or more. The chain couples TRBV4-1 to TRBJ1-1; 7 bases match TRBD1. This CDR3 comprises 14 residues. Trimming at V came to 3 bases and at J to 1 base, leaving 2 bases not matched to a gene. Germline assignment: CDR1 MGHRA and CDR2 YSYEKL. The CDR3 loop reads CASSQRQGNTEAFF. Here the CDR3 DNA reads TGCGCCAGCAGCCAGAGACAGGGGAACACTGAAGCTTTCTTT.

The chain carries TRBV4-3 and TRBJ2-5, with a weak D call TRBD2 (6 bases). The germline CDR1 and CDR2 sequences are LGHNA and YSLEER. The CDR3 sequence is 16 residues long. V was shortened by 1 base and J by 4 bases, with 16 bases between the two germline ends. DNA for the CDR3: TGCGCCAGCAGCCAAGGTCCGCTCGGGGGTCGAGAGACCCAGTACTTC. Translation gives CASSQGPLGGRETQYF.

The CDR3 nucleotides are TGCAGCGTTGAAGACAGGACTTTTAATGAAAAACTGTTTTTT. Protein product: CSVEDRTFNEKLFF. The V and J genes are TRBV29-1 and TRBJ1-4; no firm D call. The CDR3 is made up of 14 amino acids. Trimming took off 0 bases at V and 4 bases at J, with 9 bases between the two ends. CDR1 is SQVTM, CDR2 ANQGSEA, per germline.

This chain joins TRBV7-2 and TRBJ1-2; perhaps TRBD1 as D (6 bases). This CDR3 is built from 15 residues. The V end lost 1 base, the J end lost 6 bases, and 15 bases lay between the germline ends. Germline CDR1 reads SGHTA; CDR2 reads FQGNSA. CDR3 coding DNA: TGTGCCAGCAGCTTAGTTGGTGGAAGGACAGATGGCTACACCTTC. This codes for CASSLVGGRTDGYTF.

The V and J genes are TRBV18 and TRBJ1-2; 8 bases match TRBD1. The CDR3 has 15 amino acids. CDR1 and CDR2 from the germline V gene are KGHSH and LQKENI. V was clipped by 4 bases and J by 8 bases; unmatched bases: 12. This CDR3 is CASSLDSGQGGGYTF. The CDR3 nucleotides are TGTGCCAGCTCACTCGACTCCGGACAGGGCGGAGGCTACACCTTC.

Concerning this clone: At one boundary the junction diverges from the germline segment, which might be a read error. The gene calls are TRBV7-2 and TRBJ2-7; 13 positions match TRBD2. Germline V gene data show CDR1 as SGHTA and CDR2 as FQGNSA. The CDR3 has 15 residues. CDR3 in amino acids: CASRLGLAGAGEQYF. The CDR3 bases are TGTGCCAGCAGATTAGGACTAGCGGGGGCAGGGGAGCAGTACTTC.

This clone has just a few counts. The chain combines TRBV7-2 with TRBJ2-1, with 7 bases identical to TRBD2. This CDR3 has 14 residues. Per germline, CDR1 SGHTA and CDR2 FQGNSA. V lost 10 bases, J lost 0 bases, and 6 bases stayed unmatched. The CDR3 protein is CANGDYPSYNEQFF. The CDR3, as DNA: TGTGCCAACGGGGACTACCCCTCCTACAATGAGCAGTTCTTC.

The rearrangement uses TRBV7-6 and TRBJ2-2; perhaps TRBD1 as D (6 bases). The CDR3 sequence is 17 residues long. Trimming cost V 0 bases and J 7 bases, with 18 bases left between them. The germline CDR1 and CDR2 sequences are SGHVS and FNYEAQ. The CDR3 coding sequence is TGTGCCAGCAGCTTAGCGGGGCAGGGGCAAGGTGACGGGGAGCTGTTTTTT. Translating gives CASSLAGQGQGDGELFF.

The rearrangement links TRBV18 to TRBJ2-5; 9 nucleotides align to TRBD2. With 0 bases clipped from V and 1 base from J, the junction kept 6 bases outside the gene matches. There are 17 residues in the CDR3. Per the germline V gene, CDR1 is KGHSH and CDR2 is LQKENI. The CDR3: CASSPPGGGAPQETQYF. The CDR3 nucleotides read TGTGCCAGCTCACCACCGGGCGGGGGGGCCCCCCAAGAGACCCAGTACTTC. The full variable domain, rest sourced from reference TRBV18 and TRBJ2-5, is NAGVMQNPRHLVRRRGQEARLRCSPMKGHSHVYWYRQLPEEGLKFMVYLQKENIIDESGMPKERFSAEFPKEGPSILRIQQVVRGDSAAYFCASSPPGGGAPQETQYFGPGTRLLVL.

The chain employs TRBV19 and TRBJ2-7; D possibly corresponds to TRBD2 (5 bases). This CDR3 has 13 residues. In germline, CDR1 is LNHDA, CDR2 SQIVND (reference sequence). The ends were cut back, 3 bases at V and 0 bases at J, with 6 bases in the middle. CDR3 loop: CASSMSGSYEQYF. The CDR3 region has the DNA TGTGCCAGTAGTATGAGCGGCTCCTACGAGCAGTACTTC.

There are a few counts of this clone. CDR3 region: CASSTTGQGATEAFF. The CDR3 nucleotides read TGCGCCAGCAGCACTACAGGGCAGGGGGCCACTGAAGCTTTCTTT. V usage is TRBV5-1 and J usage is TRBJ1-1, with TRBD1 matching over 8 bases. The CDR3 contains 15 residues. Germline CDR1 is SGHRS and CDR2 is YFSETQ. The trim removed 4 bases at V and 4 bases at J, leaving 9 bases unmatched.

The rearrangement joins TRBV7-2 to TRBJ2-7, with a tentative D call TRBD1 (6 bases). This CDR3 comprises 13 residues. The germline gives CDR1 SGHTA, CDR2 FQGNSA. With 5 bases removed from V and 3 bases from J, the gap between germline ends came to 11 bases. This CDR3 is CASSRGQNYEQYF. CDR3 DNA sequence: TGTGCCAGCAGCCGGGGACAAAACTACGAGCAGTACTTC.

The CDR3 here is CASSFSGSPYEQYF. For the CDR3, the DNA is TGCGCCAGCAGCTTCTCCGGGAGCCCCTACGAGCAGTACTTC. The chain recombines TRBV5-1 with TRBJ2-7, with a tentative D call TRBD2 (6 bases). Germline V gene sequence: CDR1 SGHRS, CDR2 YFSETQ. This CDR3 is 14 amino acids long. Trimming pared 2 bases from V and 2 bases from J, leaving 11 bases between.

This clone was counted a single time. The chain couples TRBV30 to TRBJ1-2, with a tentative D call TRBD1 (6 bases). The CDR3 covers 13 residues. From germline, CDR1 is GTSNPN and CDR2 SVGIG (reference sequence). Trimming removed 1 base from V and 7 bases from J, with 13 bases in between. DNA of the CDR3: TGTGCCTGGAGTGCTCAGGGGAACGGTGGCTACACCTTC. Translation: CAWSAQGNGGYTF.

The chain recombines TRBV29-1 with TRBJ2-1; D possibly corresponds to TRBD2 (5 bases). V lost 2 bases and J lost 3, with 14 bases in between. The CDR3 is 15 residues long. Germline V gene lookup returns CDR1 SQVTM and CDR2 ANQGSEA. CDR3 region: CSVERWAGDYNEQFF. The CDR3 region has the DNA TGCAGCGTTGAACGGTGGGCGGGCGACTACAATGAGCAGTTCTTC.

V is TRBV5-1 and J is TRBJ1-1; D possibly corresponds to TRBD1 (6 bases). This CDR3 contains 16 residues. V was cut by 7 bases and J by 4 bases, with 23 bases left in between. The V gene's germline CDR1 is SGHRS and CDR2 YFSETQ. The CDR3 DNA is TGCGCCAGCCTACAAACCCCATCTCAACAGGGCACTGAAGCTTTCTTT. Residues: CASLQTPSQQGTEAFF.

V usage is TRBV5-1 and J usage is TRBJ1-5; D possibly corresponds to TRBD1 (6 bases). Germline V CDR1 and CDR2: SGHRS, YFSETQ. V lost 4 bases, J lost 7 bases, and 18 bases lay in between. The CDR3 runs 15 residues. CDR3 DNA: TGCGCCAGCAGCCCCGGGGCACAGGGTGACCAGCCCCAGCATTTT. Its translation is CASSPGAQGDQPQHF. Together with reference TRBV5-1 and TRBJ1-5, the CDR3 gives the full variable domain: KAGVTQTPRYLIKTRGQQVTLSCSPISGHRSVSWYQQTPGQGLQFLFEYFSETQRNKGNFPGRFSGRQFSNSRSEMNVSTLELGDSALYLCASSPGAQGDQPQHFGDGTRLSIL.

CDR3 protein: CASSPGTGGSNQPQHF. In DNA form, the CDR3 reads TGTGCCAGCAGCCCAGGGACAGGGGGTTCCAATCAGCCCCAGCATTTT. The genes are TRBV7-2 and TRBJ1-5; TRBD1 agrees at 11 bases. In germline, CDR1 is SGHTA, CDR2 FQGNSA. This CDR3 region has 16 residues. V dropped 5 bases and J dropped 3; count of bases not matched to a gene: 6.

The chain is built from TRBV9 and TRBJ2-5, with TRBD2 matching 8 bases. V lost 0 bases and J lost 5; bases outside the gene matches: 12. Germline-derived CDR1 and CDR2 are SGDLS and YYNGEE. This CDR3 spans 17 amino acids. The CDR3 coding sequence is TGTGCCAGCAGCGTAGGGGGGTTTGCGGGGGGTTCGGAGACCCAGTACTTC. Encoded protein: CASSVGGFAGGSETQYF.

V and J are TRBV18 and TRBJ1-5; D might be TRBD1 (5 bases). Germline V CDR1 and CDR2: KGHSH, LQKENI. The CDR3 has 15 amino acids. V was trimmed by 4 bases and J by 0 bases, leaving 10 bases between them. CDR3 loop: CASSLTVNSNQPQHF. DNA of the CDR3: TGTGCCAGCTCACTGACAGTCAATAGCAATCAGCCCCAGCATTTT.

The chain links TRBV13 to TRBJ2-3; D gene unclear. The CDR3 runs to 12 residues. CDR1 PRHDT and CDR2 FYEKMQ come from the germline V gene (reference sequence). V lost 3 bases, J lost 5 bases, and 6 bases lay in between. CDR3 sequence: CASSFPIDTQYF. The CDR3, as DNA: TGTGCCAGCAGCTTTCCTATAGATACGCAGTATTTT.

The chain recombines TRBV9 with TRBJ1-4; 8 bases are shared with TRBD1. This CDR3 contains 14 residues. CDR1 is SGDLS and CDR2 is YYNGEE in the germline V gene. J gave up 4 bases and V 3 bases, and 2 bases lay outside the gene matches. For the CDR3, the DNA is TGTGCCAGCAGCGGGGGACAGGTTAATGAAAAACTGTTTTTT. It specifies CASSGGQVNEKLFF. Combining the CDR3 with reference TRBV9 and TRBJ1-4 gives the whole variable domain DSGVTQTPKHLITATGQRVTLRCSPRSGDLSVYWYQQSLDQGLQFLIQYYNGEERAKGNILERFSAQQFPDLHSELNLSSLELGDSALYFCASSGGQVNEKLFFGSGTQLSVL.

The V call is TRBV2, the J call TRBJ1-5; tentative D call: TRBD1 (5 bases). CDR1 and CDR2 (germline): SNHLY, FYNNEI. The CDR3 totals 14 residues. Trimming pared 1 base from V and 9 bases from J, leaving 13 bases between. Written as DNA, the CDR3 is TGTGCCAGCAGTGAAGTAGGCAGGGCCCGGCCCCAGCATTTT. Amino acid sequence: CASSEVGRARPQHF.

This chain links TRBV4-1 with TRBJ2-5; D ambiguous. The J call is in doubt because the DNA end fits TRBJ2-7 better. The germline V gene has CDR1 MGHRA and CDR2 YSYEKL. The CDR3 is 13 residues long. DNA for the CDR3: TGCGCCAGCAGCCTCAGACTGGAGTACGAGCAGTACTTC. Its protein is CASSLRLEYEQYF.

The CDR3 protein is CASTLGGGNYEQYF. The CDR3 region has the DNA TGTGCCAGCACTCTTGGGGGGGGCAACTACGAGCAGTACTTC. The rearrangement links TRBV28 to TRBJ2-7; D might be TRBD2 (7 bases). Trimming pared 7 bases from V and 3 bases from J, leaving 16 bases between. CDR3 length: 14 amino acids. Germline CDR1 is MDHEN and CDR2 is SYDVKM.

The CDR3 loop is CASSPLGGDYNSPLHF. DNA of the CDR3: TGCGCCAGCTCCCCATTGGGGGGTGACTATAATTCACCCCTCCACTTT. This chain uses TRBV5-1 with TRBJ1-6; D may be TRBD1 (5 bases). Germline V CDR1 and CDR2: SGHRS, YFSETQ. Trimming removed 7 bases from V and 3 bases from J, with 17 bases in between. The CDR3 runs 16 residues.

V usage is TRBV4-1 and J usage is TRBJ2-7; no clear D gene. Germline V lookup: CDR1 MGHRA, CDR2 YSYEKL. V was cut by 0 bases and J by 3 bases, with 12 bases left in between. The length of the CDR3 is 15 residues. CDR3 nucleotide sequence: TGCGCCAGCAGCCAAGATTCGAGAGAATTCTACGAGCAGTACTTC. Protein sequence: CASSQDSREFYEQYF.

The table lists this clone with a few counts. The rearrangement links TRBV14 to TRBJ2-3, with a possible D match to TRBD2 (6 bases). V was cut by 2 bases and J by 3 bases, with 15 bases left in between. This CDR3 has 16 amino acids. Germline V gene data show CDR1 as SGHDN and CDR2 as FVKESK. The CDR3 region has the DNA TGTGCCAGCAGCCAACAGGGTGGCGGGGTAACAGATACGCAGTATTTT. Translation: CASSQQGGGVTDTQYF.